The subject of this entry is one T cell receptor beta chain. Amplification of TCR beta CDR3 regions used RNA as the template. A first-round RT-PCR of the TCR CDR3 used the HTBI primer set. TCRdb fed the multiplex PCR reads into MiXCR, producing one record per CDR3 protein. This table has about 350,000 distinct CDR3 sequences, more than 11% appearing once. These data come from a study of T cells in Graves' hyperthyroidism and ophthalmopathy. V was pared by 6 bases and J by 5 bases, with 19 bases between. CDR3 length: 16 residues. Looked up from germline, CDR1 is MNHEY and CDR2 is SMNVEV (reference sequence).

The genes are TRBV27 and TRBJ2-2, with D perhaps TRBD2 (6 bases). The TCR originated in a young woman with Graves' hyperthyroidism. The source material was blood. The CDR3 sequence: CASSKVLASPTGELFF. CDR3 DNA: TGTGCCAGCAGCAAAGTCCTAGCGAGTCCGACCGGGGAGCTGTTTTTT.